A single sample gave rise to the 28 T cell receptor beta chains below, sequenced in a study of blood T cell repertoires in COVID-19. This table comes from immunoSEQ multiplex PCR, and its TCRdb copy is limited to in-frame clones, with some not included. The repertoire holds about 78,000 clones, less than 90% seen once, with approximately 6.2% in the top ten. Sequencing used peripheral blood. The receptors were sampled from a man aged 60 to 69 with active or convalescent COVID-19.

J is TRBJ1-6 and V is TRBV25-1; D remains unclear. The V gene's germline CDR1 is MGHDK and CDR2 SYGVNS. V dropped 6 bases and J dropped 5 bases, with 14 bases sitting between them. The CDR3 consists of 15 residues. The CDR3 bases are TGTGCCAGCAGCCCCAAGCGGGTAGATAATTCACCCCTCCACTTT. Residues: CASSPKRVDNSPLHF.

The gene calls are TRBV10-3 and TRBJ1-2; 9 bases line up with TRBD1. The ends lost 8 bases at V and 7 bases at J; junction bases unmatched: 8. From germline, CDR1 is ENHRY and CDR2 SYGVKD. The CDR3 spans 13 residues. CDR3 bases: TGTGCCATCTCCGACAGGGGGGAAGGTGGCTACACCTTC. It yields the protein CAISDRGEGGYTF.

V is TRBV5-6 and J is TRBJ2-5; 14 nucleotides line up with TRBD2. The V gene end was trimmed by 1 base and the J gene end by 2 bases; junction bases not matched to a gene: 4. The V gene's germline CDR1 is SGHDT and CDR2 YYEEEE. This CDR3 has 17 amino acids. The CDR3 sequence is CASSLYGTSGGQETQYF. DNA of the CDR3: TGTGCCAGCAGCTTGTACGGGACTAGCGGGGGTCAAGAGACCCAGTACTTC.

The chain joins TRBV6-5 to TRBJ1-1; maybe TRBD1 (6 bases). The CDR3 has 14 residues. Germline lookup yields CDR1 MNHEY and CDR2 SVGAGI. V gave up 2 bases and J gave up 1 base, with 8 bases separating them. This CDR3 is CASSYRGQNTEAFF. The CDR3 DNA reads as TGTGCCAGCAGTTACAGGGGACAGAACACTGAAGCTTTCTTT.

The chain has TRBV6-5 and TRBJ2-7, with TRBD1 identical over 9 bases. The germline CDR1 and CDR2 sequences are MNHEY and SVGAGI. This CDR3 is built from 14 residues. V shed 6 bases and J 3 bases; nucleotides not matched to a gene: 6. The CDR3 region is CASRSGQGRYEQYF. The CDR3 DNA is TGTGCCAGCAGGTCGGGACAGGGACGCTACGAGCAGTACTTC.

V is TRBV5-4 and J is TRBJ2-2, with TRBD2 matching 10 bases. CDR1 and CDR2 from the germline V gene are SGHNT and YYREEE (reference sequence). The CDR3 is 17 amino acids. Trimming at V came to 5 bases and at J to 0 bases, leaving 7 bases not matched to a gene. For the CDR3, the DNA is TGTGCCAGCAGGAGGGTAGCGGGGGGATCGAACACCGGGGAGCTGTTTTTT. Its protein is CASRRVAGGSNTGELFF.

The chain is built from TRBV6-5 and TRBJ2-3; D remains unclear. The CDR3 has 13 amino acids. CDR1 is MNHEY, CDR2 SVGAGI, per germline. V dropped 8 bases and J dropped 1 base, with 10 bases sitting between them. CDR3 nucleotides: TGTGCCAGCGAGCCTCGTCGCACAGATACGCAGTATTTT. Protein sequence: CASEPRRTDTQYF.

The chain uses TRBV29-1 and TRBJ1-1; no clear D gene. Trimming stripped 5 bases from V and 4 bases from J, with 11 bases between. CDR1 is SQVTM, CDR2 ANQGSEA, per germline. The length of the CDR3 is 12 residues. The CDR3 region is CSVKREGTEAFF. DNA for the CDR3: TGCAGCGTTAAGCGGGAAGGCACTGAAGCTTTCTTT.

Concerning this clone itself: Other DNA sequences in the sample encode the same CDR3. V usage is TRBV20-1 and J usage is TRBJ1-2; D call uncertain. The CDR3 runs 11 residues. Germline V gene data show CDR1 as DFQATT and CDR2 as SNEGSKA (reference sequence). V lost 6 bases to trimming and J lost 5 bases, with 10 bases between them. The CDR3, as DNA: TGCAGTGCCCGGACTGATTATGGCTACACCTTC. Protein sequence: CSARTDYGYTF.

CDR3 DNA: TGTGCCAGCAGCACGGGACAGGGGGCGAGGAATGAGCAGTTCTTC. The encoded protein is CASSTGQGARNEQFF. The chain joins TRBV7-9 to TRBJ2-1; 12 bases line up with TRBD1. CDR1 and CDR2 (germline): SEHNR, FQNEAQ (reference sequence). J was trimmed by 7 bases and V by 5 bases; bases with no gene match: 6. The length of the CDR3 is 15 residues.

This chain connects TRBV7-2 to TRBJ2-5; 12 positions agree with TRBD2. The CDR3 totals 15 residues. V trimming: 6 bases; J trimming: 4 bases; junction bases outside the gene matches: 6. Germline CDR1 reads SGHTA; CDR2 reads FQGNSA. The CDR3 loop is CASSSSGGAVETQYF. CDR3 DNA sequence: TGTGCCAGCAGTTCTAGCGGGGGGGCCGTAGAGACCCAGTACTTC.

The sample holds one count of this clone. The rearrangement links TRBV5-4 to TRBJ1-2; perhaps TRBD1 as D (6 bases). The V gene's germline CDR1 is SGHNT and CDR2 YYREEE (reference sequence). V shed 0 bases and J shed 0 bases, with 15 bases lying between them. CDR3 size: 17 residues. This chain's CDR3 is CASSLGTDPIANYGYTF. The CDR3 DNA reads as TGTGCCAGCAGCTTGGGGACAGACCCTATCGCTAACTATGGCTACACCTTC.

CDR3 amino acids: CASSLVETGEAFF. As DNA, the CDR3 is TGTGCCAGCAGTTTAGTGGAGACGGGTGAAGCTTTCTTT. The V call is TRBV12-3 or TRBV12-4, the J call TRBJ1-1, with D unresolved. Trimming shortened V by 1 base and J by 7 bases, and 10 bases separated the two germline ends. CDR3 length: 13 residues.

This chain joins TRBV5-4 and TRBJ2-3; TRBD1 matches at 8 bases. Germline assignment: CDR1 SGHNT and CDR2 YYREEE (reference sequence). V shed 3 bases and J 5 bases; nucleotides not matched to a gene: 5. This CDR3 contains 14 residues. The CDR3 nucleotides read TGTGCCAGCAGCTCCGGACAGGGTTTAGATACGCAGTATTTT. The encoded protein is CASSSGQGLDTQYF.

The chain couples TRBV4-3 to TRBJ1-2; D gene uncertain. The ends were cut back, 0 bases at V and 8 bases at J, with 13 bases in the middle. Per germline, CDR1 LGHNA and CDR2 YSLEER. This CDR3 contains 14 residues. As DNA, the CDR3 is TGCGCCAGCAGCCAAGAGGCTTTGACGGGGGGCTACACCTTC. This codes for CASSQEALTGGYTF.

This clone was observed a few times. The chain carries TRBV6-5 and TRBJ2-3, with a possible D match to TRBD1 (7 bases). The CDR3 spans 15 residues. Per the germline V gene, CDR1 is MNHEY and CDR2 is SVGAGI. With 8 bases removed from V and 4 bases from J, the gap between germline ends came to 19 bases. Here the CDR3 reads CASVYRGAGSDTQYF. In nucleotides, the CDR3 is TGTGCCAGCGTATACAGGGGCGCGGGGTCAGATACGCAGTATTTT.

The chain carries TRBV19 and TRBJ1-5, with TRBD1 identical over 10 bases. This CDR3 has 16 amino acids. J was trimmed by 7 bases and V by 4 bases; bases with no gene match: 10. Germline CDR1 and CDR2: LNHDA and SQIVND (reference sequence). CDR3 region: CASSTGDRGRGQPQHF. Here the CDR3 DNA reads TGTGCCAGTAGTACTGGGGACAGGGGAAGGGGCCAGCCCCAGCATTTT.

The chain is built from TRBV5-1 and TRBJ1-1, with 10 bases matching TRBD1. From germline, CDR1 is SGHRS and CDR2 YFSETQ. The CDR3 is 14 residues long. The ends lost 6 bases at V and 2 bases at J; junction bases unmatched: 4. Here the CDR3 DNA reads TGCGCCAGCACCCGACAGGGGGCAAACACTGAAGCTTTCTTT. Translated, it gives CASTRQGANTEAFF.

The sample holds many counts of this clone. This chain connects TRBV19 to TRBJ1-1; TRBD1 aligns across 7 bases. CDR1 and CDR2 from the germline V gene are LNHDA and SQIVND (reference sequence). V shed 5 bases, J shed 1 base, and the junction held 7 bases outside the gene matches. This CDR3 comprises 15 residues. CDR3 loop: CASSLDRVGNTEAFF. DNA of the CDR3: TGTGCCAGTAGTCTCGACAGGGTAGGGAACACTGAAGCTTTCTTT.

The chain is built from TRBV6-1 and TRBJ2-1, with 7 bases lining up with TRBD1. Trimming took 1 base from V and 6 from J; bases not matched to a gene: 3. CDR3 length: 14 amino acids. Germline CDR1 and CDR2: MNHNS and SASEGT. CDR3 sequence reads: CASSEGAGGNEQFF. In DNA form, the CDR3 reads TGTGCCAGCAGTGAAGGGGCAGGGGGCAATGAGCAGTTCTTC.

The chain employs TRBV7-3 and TRBJ2-5; 16 nucleotides match TRBD2. This CDR3 has 17 residues. Germline CDR1 reads SGHTA; CDR2 reads FQGTGA. Trimming at V came to 4 bases and at J to 3 bases, leaving 5 bases not matched to a gene. CDR3 sequence reads: CASSSGTSGGEKETQYF. The CDR3 DNA sequence: TGTGCCAGCAGCTCCGGGACTAGCGGGGGGGAGAAAGAGACCCAGTACTTC.

The V call is TRBV5-1, the J call TRBJ2-5; 8 nucleotides match TRBD1. The CDR3 has 13 residues. Germline values: CDR1 SGHRS, CDR2 YFSETQ. J gave up 3 bases and V 4 bases, and 2 bases lay outside the gene matches. Written as DNA, the CDR3 is TGCGCCAGCAGCACGGACAGGGAAGAGACCCAGTACTTC. It yields the protein CASSTDREETQYF.

This clone turned up a few times. The rearrangement joins TRBV5-4 to TRBJ2-1; 8 nucleotides match TRBD1. This CDR3 region has 15 residues. Germline assignment: CDR1 SGHNT and CDR2 YYREEE (reference sequence). The junction had 3 bases not matched to a gene; V was cut back by 0 bases and J by 4 bases. DNA of the CDR3: TGTGCCAGCAGCTTGGGGACAGGGACTTACAATGAGCAGTTCTTC. Translating gives CASSLGTGTYNEQFF.

This clone was seen only a few times. V usage is TRBV7-9 and J usage is TRBJ1-2; perhaps TRBD1 as D (6 bases). Trimming removed 0 bases at V and 4 bases at J, with 6 bases between. The CDR3 runs to 13 residues. Germline V gene data show CDR1 as SEHNR and CDR2 as FQNEAQ (reference sequence). The CDR3 DNA reads as TGTGCCAGCAGCTTAGCAGGGGGCTATGGCTACACCTTC. It encodes CASSLAGGYGYTF.

J is TRBJ1-2 and V is TRBV5-8; 9 nucleotides match TRBD1. This CDR3 is built from 15 residues. Germline CDR1 and CDR2: SGHTS and YDEGEE. V lost 3 bases, J lost 7 bases, and 10 bases stayed unmatched. CDR3: CASSWSYRGQGGYTF. The DNA for the CDR3 is TGTGCCAGCAGCTGGAGCTACAGGGGGCAGGGTGGCTACACCTTC.

The chain joins TRBV30 to TRBJ1-5; tentatively, D is TRBD1 (6 bases). Trimming left V 7 bases short and J 6 bases short, with 16 bases between. Germline V gene sequence: CDR1 GTSNPN, CDR2 SVGIG (reference sequence). The CDR3 is 13 amino acids. The CDR3 DNA reads TGTGCCTACGAACAGGGAGTAGGTCAGCCCCAGCATTTT. Translation gives CAYEQGVGQPQHF.

The chain employs TRBV6-4 and TRBJ2-1, with D possibly being TRBD1 (6 bases). The V gene lost 2 bases and the J gene lost 5 bases, with 16 bases spanning the gap. The CDR3 is 16 amino acids. Looked up from germline, CDR1 is MRHNA and CDR2 is SNTAGT. In nucleotides, the CDR3 is TGTGCCAGCAGTGACAAGGGGACACGGTTCCACAATGAGCAGTTCTTC. Amino acid sequence: CASSDKGTRFHNEQFF.

V usage is TRBV25-1 and J usage is TRBJ2-1; D not certain. The V end lost 3 bases, the J end lost 4 bases, and 7 bases lay between the germline ends. Germline lookup yields CDR1 MGHDK and CDR2 SYGVNS. The CDR3 contains 13 residues. CDR3 coding DNA: TGTGCCAGCAGTGATATTCCGTACAATGAGCAGTTCTTC. Amino acid sequence: CASSDIPYNEQFF.